A single sample gave rise to the 3 T cell receptor beta chains below, sequenced in a study of blood T cell repertoires in COVID-19. Produced via immunoSEQ multiplex PCR; TCRdb's table is partial and in-frame only. This sample has some 120,000 clones; roughly four fifths occur once, and the top ten carry less than 6.5%. Sequencing input: peripheral blood. Receptors originate from a man aged 55 to 69 with acute or convalescent COVID-19.

The rearrangement links TRBV27 to TRBJ2-3, with TRBD2 matching over 13 bases. Germline-derived CDR1 and CDR2 are MNHEY and SMNVEV (reference sequence). The CDR3 runs 14 residues. V shed 8 bases, J shed 5 bases, and the junction held 4 bases outside the gene matches. CDR3 bases: TGTGCCAGCCACAGACTAGCGGGAGGAGATACGCAGTATTTT. It yields the protein CASHRLAGGDTQYF.

CDR3 in DNA: TGTGCCAGCAGCTTCAGGGCTACTCCTCGCTACACCTTC. Translated, it gives CASSFRATPRYTF. The V call is TRBV7-2, the J call TRBJ1-2; D may be TRBD1 (5 bases). The CDR3 contains 13 residues. Trimming took 3 bases from V and 9 from J, leaving 14 bases between them. The germline V gene encodes CDR1 SGHTA and CDR2 FQGNSA.

This chain links TRBV11-2 with TRBJ2-1, with TRBD2 matching 8 bases. Germline CDR1 and CDR2: SGHAT and FQNNGV. After removal of 1 base from V and 6 bases from J, the junction contained 11 bases not matched to a gene. The CDR3 contains 17 residues. The CDR3 spells CASSLVTSGRASNEQFF. The CDR3 DNA is TGTGCCAGCAGCTTAGTTACGTCCGGGAGGGCAAGCAATGAGCAGTTCTTC.